Listed here are 24 T cell receptor beta chains from one sample, sequenced in a study of blood T cell repertoires in COVID-19. Sequencing was performed with immunoSEQ multiplex PCR; in TCRdb, only in-frame clones are kept and a portion is missing. The table has some 120,000 clones, approximately 88% seen once. The sequenced sample consisted of peripheral blood. These receptors originate from a man between 45 and 60 years old with acute or convalescent COVID-19.

V is TRBV12-5 and J is TRBJ2-7; D unclear. V was pared by 3 bases and J by 7 bases, with 13 bases between. CDR3 length: 13 amino acids. Germline lookup yields CDR1 LGHNT and CDR2 FRNRAP. CDR3 sequence (DNA): TGTGCTAGTGGTTTCACCGAAGGAGTTGAGCAGTACTTC. Its protein product is CASGFTEGVEQYF.

The rearrangement links TRBV27 to TRBJ1-3; the D is unclear. V gave up 2 bases and J gave up 4 bases, with 12 bases separating them. The V gene's germline CDR1 is MNHEY and CDR2 SMNVEV (reference sequence). This CDR3 contains 15 residues. The CDR3 loop reads CASSLEGSGGNTIYF. CDR3 DNA: TGTGCCAGCAGTTTAGAGGGATCGGGAGGAAACACCATATATTTT.

The chain uses TRBV6-6 and TRBJ1-6; no firm D call. Germline V gene sequence: CDR1 MNHNY, CDR2 SVGAGI (reference sequence). CDR3 length equals 15 residues. The V end was cut by 6 bases, the J end by 10 bases, with 19 bases between. The CDR3 DNA sequence: TGTGCCAGCAGCTCTGGGCGGGATGGAGGATCACCCCTCCACTTT. Translating gives CASSSGRDGGSPLHF.

The chain carries TRBV30 and TRBJ2-2, with a tentative D call TRBD2 (6 bases). The CDR3 has 15 amino acids. The germline gives CDR1 GTSNPN, CDR2 SVGIG (reference sequence). V was shortened by 5 bases and J by 3 bases, with 16 bases between the two germline ends. The CDR3 DNA reads as TGTGCCTGGTTACTATCTGGGAGGCACACCGGGGAGCTGTTTTTT. The encoded protein is CAWLLSGRHTGELFF.

V is TRBV6-5 and J is TRBJ2-7; 11 bases map to TRBD1. This CDR3 is 14 amino acids long. The V gene's germline CDR1 is MNHEY and CDR2 SVGAGI. V trimming: 5 bases; J trimming: 4 bases; junction bases outside the gene matches: 4. The CDR3 nucleotides read TGTGCCAGCAGTCGGGACAGGGGGGAGTACGAGCAGTACTTC. Translation: CASSRDRGEYEQYF.

This clone appeared a single time. This specimen includes other DNA sequences encoding the same CDR3. The genes are TRBV12-3 or TRBV12-4 and TRBJ1-2, with 8 bases aligning to TRBD1. Trimming removed 3 bases from V and 8 bases from J; junction bases left unmatched: 2. CDR3 length equals 12 residues. The CDR3 nucleotides are TGTGCCAGCAGTTTCGACAGGGGCGGCTACACCTTC. Residues: CASSFDRGGYTF.

V usage is TRBV18 and J usage is TRBJ2-7; the match to TRBD2 covers 7 bases. The CDR3 has 14 residues. Trimming removed 5 bases from V and 7 bases from J; junction bases left unmatched: 11. CDR1 KGHSH and CDR2 LQKENI come from the germline V gene. For the CDR3, the DNA is TGTGCCAGCTCAAGTTCCGGGACTAACTTTGAGCAGTACTTC. Its protein is CASSSSGTNFEQYF. Based on the CDR3 plus reference TRBV18 and TRBJ2-7, the full variable domain is NAGVMQNPRHLVRRRGQEARLRCSPMKGHSHVYWYRQLPEEGLKFMVYLQKENIIDESGMPKERFSAEFPKEGPSILRIQQVVRGDSAAYFCASSSSGTNFEQYFGPGTRLTVT.

The chain is built from TRBV5-4 and TRBJ1-3; D not certain. V was cut by 0 bases and J by 0 bases, with 7 bases left in between. The CDR3 is made up of 15 amino acids. The germline V gene encodes CDR1 SGHNT and CDR2 YYREEE (reference sequence). CDR3 DNA sequence: TGTGCCAGCAGCTTGGATTCCAACTCTGGAAACACCATATATTTT. It is translated as CASSLDSNSGNTIYF.

V is TRBV7-2 and J is TRBJ1-2; a possible D gene is TRBD1 (5 bases). The CDR3 covers 15 residues. Germline CDR1 is SGHTA and CDR2 is FQGNSA. V shed 5 bases and J shed 6 bases, with 19 bases lying between them. The CDR3 sequence is CASSPTRGAGDGYTF. The CDR3 bases are TGTGCCAGCAGCCCAACCCGTGGGGCGGGAGATGGCTACACCTTC.

The rearrangement joins TRBV12-5 to TRBJ2-1; 9 nucleotides align to TRBD2. CDR3 length: 16 residues. Germline V gene data show CDR1 as LGHNT and CDR2 as FRNRAP. The V segment lost 5 bases and the J segment 0 bases; nucleotides outside the gene matches: 5. CDR3 in DNA: TGTGCTAGTGGTCTCCTAGCGGGAAGCTCCTACAATGAGCAGTTCTTC. Its protein is CASGLLAGSSYNEQFF.

V is TRBV24-1 and J is TRBJ1-1; the D gene is possibly TRBD1 (5 bases). Trimming removed 5 bases at V and 3 bases at J, with 15 bases between. The V gene's germline CDR1 is KGHDR and CDR2 SFDVKD. CDR3 length: 15 residues. The CDR3 protein is CATSGHGKQDTEAFF. In DNA, the CDR3 is TGTGCCACCAGTGGACACGGCAAACAGGACACTGAAGCTTTCTTT.

There are a few counts of this clone. This sequence joins TRBV5-1 and TRBJ1-1; D call uncertain. Germline V CDR1 and CDR2: SGHRS, YFSETQ. The length of the CDR3 is 14 residues. The V end was cut by 1 base, the J end by 7 bases, with 14 bases between. Here the CDR3 DNA reads TGCGCCAGCAGCTTGCTCCAGGCAACCAATGAAGCTTTCTTT. Translated, it gives CASSLLQATNEAFF.

This chain uses TRBV18 with TRBJ1-6; unclear D gene. There are 15 residues in the CDR3. V shed 4 bases and J shed 4 bases, with 11 bases lying between them. Germline-derived CDR1 and CDR2 are KGHSH and LQKENI. CDR3 nucleotides: TGTGCCAGCTCACTCGATCGGCGGTATAATTCACCCCTCCACTTT. It codes for CASSLDRRYNSPLHF. The complete variable domain, with remaining parts taken from reference TRBV18 and TRBJ1-6, reads NAGVMQNPRHLVRRRGQEARLRCSPMKGHSHVYWYRQLPEEGLKFMVYLQKENIIDESGMPKERFSAEFPKEGPSILRIQQVVRGDSAAYFCASSLDRRYNSPLHFGNGTRLTVT.

This sequence joins TRBV3-1 (or the pseudogene TRBV3-2) and TRBJ2-2, with D perhaps TRBD2 (6 bases). This CDR3 has 12 amino acids. Per the germline V gene, CDR1 is LGHDT and CDR2 is YNNKEL (reference sequence). Trimming took 8 bases from V and 6 from J, leaving 10 bases between them. CDR3 nucleotides: TGTGCCAGCGCCGGGACTTCCGGGGAGCTGTTTTTT. It specifies CASAGTSGELFF.

This chain uses TRBV13 with TRBJ2-2; perhaps TRBD2 as D (6 bases). The CDR3 loop spans 13 amino acids. The ends were cut back, 8 bases at V and 2 bases at J, with 9 bases in the middle. Germline-derived CDR1 and CDR2 are PRHDT and FYEKMQ (reference sequence). The CDR3 loop reads CASGTYNTGELFF. CDR3 DNA sequence: TGTGCCAGCGGGACTTATAACACCGGGGAGCTGTTTTTT.

The J gene is TRBJ2-7, the V gene TRBV6-5, with D tentatively TRBD2 (5 bases). The germline gives CDR1 MNHEY, CDR2 SVGAGI. The CDR3 spans 15 residues. Trimming shortened V by 0 bases and J by 0 bases, and 9 bases separated the two germline ends. For the CDR3, the DNA is TGTGCCAGCAGTTACTCTCCGGGGATCTCCTACGAGCAGTACTTC. It translates to CASSYSPGISYEQYF.

This chain connects TRBV6-5 to TRBJ2-2; 7 bases agree with TRBD2. This CDR3 has 15 amino acids. The V and J ends lost 5 bases and 2 bases, in that order; junction bases with no gene match: 5. CDR1 and CDR2 (germline): MNHEY, SVGAGI. CDR3 amino acids: CASSRRDYNTGELFF. CDR3 DNA: TGTGCCAGCAGTAGACGGGACTATAACACCGGGGAGCTGTTTTTT.

V usage is TRBV3-1 (or the pseudogene TRBV3-2) and J usage is TRBJ1-2; 7 nucleotides line up with TRBD1. The CDR3 has 16 residues. Trimming removed 0 bases from V and 6 bases from J; junction bases left unmatched: 10. The germline V gene encodes CDR1 LGHDT and CDR2 YNNKEL (reference sequence). The CDR3: CASSQDDDRVKDGYTF. The CDR3 DNA is TGTGCCAGCAGCCAAGATGATGACAGGGTGAAGGATGGCTACACCTTC.

The chain links TRBV18 to TRBJ1-3, with a tentative D call TRBD1 (6 bases). This CDR3 has 18 amino acids. Germline CDR1 reads KGHSH; CDR2 reads LQKENI. V was cut by 1 base and J by 0 bases, with 16 bases left in between. The CDR3 sequence is CASSPQFNRAVSGNTIYF. For the CDR3, the DNA is TGTGCCAGCTCACCACAATTTAACAGGGCAGTCTCTGGAAACACCATATATTTT.

J is TRBJ1-3 and V is TRBV6-6; 8 bases match TRBD1. Per germline, CDR1 MNHNY and CDR2 SVGAGI (reference sequence). Losses at the gene ends were 6 bases for V and 3 bases for J; bases not matched to a gene: 4. There are 14 residues in the CDR3. The CDR3 region is CASRPGGGGNTIYF. In DNA, the CDR3 is TGTGCCAGCAGACCAGGGGGCGGTGGAAACACCATATATTTT.

The chain links TRBV27 to TRBJ2-3, with a possible D match to TRBD1 (5 bases). CDR3 length equals 13 residues. V lost 9 bases and J 1 base, leaving 11 bases between the germline ends. Germline V gene sequence: CDR1 MNHEY, CDR2 SMNVEV (reference sequence). The CDR3 region is CASRTSGTDTQYF. DNA for the CDR3: TGTGCCAGTAGGACATCCGGCACAGATACGCAGTATTTT.

The gene calls are TRBV6-5 and TRBJ2-7; D possibly corresponds to TRBD2 (6 bases). This CDR3 is 14 amino acids long. With 6 bases removed from V and 1 base from J, the gap between germline ends came to 13 bases. Germline assignment: CDR1 MNHEY and CDR2 SVGAGI. In DNA, the CDR3 is TGTGCCAGCAGACGTAGCGGAAGATCCTACGAGCAGTACTTC. It translates to CASRRSGRSYEQYF.

The rearrangement uses TRBV6-5 and TRBJ2-5; 8 bases map to TRBD1. This CDR3 comprises 13 residues. With V trimmed by 10 bases and J by 5 bases, 9 bases remained unmatched. Germline V CDR1 and CDR2: MNHEY, SVGAGI. In DNA form, the CDR3 reads TGTGCCACCAAGACAGGGGCCAGGGAGACCCAGTACTTC. As protein: CATKTGARETQYF.

This chain links TRBV29-1 with TRBJ2-1; TRBD1 might be the D (5 bases). The length of the CDR3 is 13 residues. Trimming took off 3 bases at V and 10 bases at J, with 16 bases between the two ends. Germline values: CDR1 SQVTM, CDR2 ANQGSEA. CDR3 amino acids: CSVEDIGWGEQFF. The DNA for the CDR3 is TGCAGCGTTGAGGACATAGGGTGGGGCGAGCAGTTCTTC.